The clone carrying this T cell receptor (beta chain) was found a few times. No antigen is known for it. Between the trimmed V and J ends, which lost 3 bases and 1 base, there was a span of 12 bases. The CDR3 extends over 15 amino acids. From germline, CDR1 is SGHTA and CDR2 FQGNSA. The record originates from a study of early T cells in non-severe SARS-CoV-2 infection. About the study: Sequenced bulk RNA came from whole blood that was unsorted, and chains were unpaired. Study-wide findings and caveats: VDJdb matching skewed toward anti-spike CD8 responses, missing private and CD4 specificities.

Researchers attached unique molecular identifiers to individual cDNA molecules. In TCRdb, the 5' RACE reads were re-called with MiXCR into one record per CDR3 protein. Of 40,000 to 60,000 distinct CDR3 sequences in the sample, roughly 6.1% were seen once. Material: whole blood, obtained at baseline. J is TRBJ1-1 and V is TRBV7-2; TRBD1 might be the D (6 bases). This TCR was sampled from an adult who was a healthcare worker with PCR-confirmed SARS-CoV-2 infection or an uninfected control (not recorded which). The CDR3 loop is CASSLWGRRNTEAFF. The CDR3 bases are TGTGCCAGCAGCTTGTGGGGGCGCAGGAACACTGAAGCTTTCTTT.